This TCR beta chain comes out of a study of vaccination and CD4 T cells after COVID-19. Treatment given: roughly 11-day PBMC culture with coronavirus spike peptide pools or control peptides (ViraFEST assay). Culture conditions combined 1.5 million to 2.5 million PBMCs per well with 7.5 to 10 IU/ml IL-2 and about 10 ug/ml peptide pools. V lost 4 bases to trimming and J lost 3 bases, with 10 bases between them. The CDR3 is 13 residues long. The V gene's germline CDR1 is SGDLS and CDR2 YYNGEE. The study sequenced cultured CD4+ T cell DNA using the Oncomine TCR Beta short-read assay. From the PCR reads, TCRdb called clonotypes with MiXCR, one entry per CDR3 protein. The sample shows tens of thousands of distinct CDR3 sequences, 40% to 45% of them seen only once. For this clonotype: The target antigen is unknown.

The receptor's source is a human donor who had recovered from COVID-19. V usage is TRBV9 and J usage is TRBJ2-5; D remains ambiguous. The material sequenced was CD4+ T cells from blood, cultured in vitro, taken after SARS-CoV-2 vaccination. The CDR3 here is CASSRGPEETQYF. In nucleotides, the CDR3 is TGTGCCAGCAGCAGAGGACCGGAAGAGACCCAGTACTTC.